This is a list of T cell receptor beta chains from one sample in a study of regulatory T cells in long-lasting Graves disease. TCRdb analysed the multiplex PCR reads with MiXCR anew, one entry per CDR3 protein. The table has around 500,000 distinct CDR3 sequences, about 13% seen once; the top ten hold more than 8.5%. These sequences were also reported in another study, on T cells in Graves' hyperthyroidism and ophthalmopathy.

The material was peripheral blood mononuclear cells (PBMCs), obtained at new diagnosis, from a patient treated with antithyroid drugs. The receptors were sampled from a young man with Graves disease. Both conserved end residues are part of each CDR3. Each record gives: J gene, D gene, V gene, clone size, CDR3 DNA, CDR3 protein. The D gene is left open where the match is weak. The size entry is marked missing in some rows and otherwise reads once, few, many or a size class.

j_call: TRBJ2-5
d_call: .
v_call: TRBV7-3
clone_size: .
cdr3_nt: TGTGCCAGCAGCGAGACCCAGTACTTC
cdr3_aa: CASSETQYF

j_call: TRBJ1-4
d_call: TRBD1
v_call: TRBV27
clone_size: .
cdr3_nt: TGTGCCAGCAGATCTAGACAGGGGTTTATGGCTAATGAAAAACTGTTTTTT
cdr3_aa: CASRSRQGFMANEKLFF

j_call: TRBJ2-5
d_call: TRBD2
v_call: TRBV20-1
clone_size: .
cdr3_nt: TGCAGTGCTTCTAGCGGGAGGGAAGAGACCCAGTACTTC
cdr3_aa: CSASSGREETQYF

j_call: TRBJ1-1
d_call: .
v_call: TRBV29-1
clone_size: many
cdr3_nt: TGCAGCGCACGGACAGCCCCCACGGGGAACACTGAAGCTTTCTTT
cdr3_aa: CSARTAPTGNTEAFF

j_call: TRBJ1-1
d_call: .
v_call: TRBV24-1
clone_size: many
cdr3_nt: TGTGCCACCAGTGATGCGGCGAACACTGAAGCTTTCTTT
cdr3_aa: CATSDAANTEAFF

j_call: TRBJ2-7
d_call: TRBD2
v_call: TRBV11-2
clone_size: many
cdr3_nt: TGTGCCAGCAGCCCCGGACTAGAACACGAGCAGTACTTC
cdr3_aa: CASSPGLEHEQYF

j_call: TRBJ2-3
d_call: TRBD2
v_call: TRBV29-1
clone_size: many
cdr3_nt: TGCAGCTCCTCCCTTCCTAGCGGGAACTTAGATACGCAGTATTTT
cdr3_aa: CSSSLPSGNLDTQYF

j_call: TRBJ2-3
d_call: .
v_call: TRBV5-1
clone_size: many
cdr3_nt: TGCGCCAGCCTCCCCGGAGCGGGTCGCACAGATACGCAGTATTTT
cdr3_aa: CASLPGAGRTDTQYF

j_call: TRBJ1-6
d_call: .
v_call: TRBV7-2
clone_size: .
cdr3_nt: TGTGCCAGCAGCTTCGTAATGACAGGCTCGGGGAATTCACCCCTCCACTTT
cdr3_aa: CASSFVMTGSGNSPLHF

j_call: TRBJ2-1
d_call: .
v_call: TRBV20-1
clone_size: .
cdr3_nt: TGCAGTGCTAGACGAGCGGCAAGCTCCTACAATGAGCAGTTCTTC
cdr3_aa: CSARRAASSYNEQFF

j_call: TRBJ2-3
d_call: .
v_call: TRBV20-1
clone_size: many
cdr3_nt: TGCAGTGGAAGGGGCTCGGTGGATACGCAGTATTTT
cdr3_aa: CSGRGSVDTQYF

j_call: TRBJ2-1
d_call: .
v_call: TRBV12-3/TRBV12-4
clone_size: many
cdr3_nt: TGTGCCAGCAGCCTGACGGGGGTCCGGGGTGGTGAGCAGTTCTTC
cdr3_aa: CASSLTGVRGGEQFF

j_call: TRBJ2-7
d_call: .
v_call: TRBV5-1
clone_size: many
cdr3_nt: TGCGCCAGCAGACCCTCGGGAGCGGGCGGCTACGAGCAGTACTTC
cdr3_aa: CASRPSGAGGYEQYF

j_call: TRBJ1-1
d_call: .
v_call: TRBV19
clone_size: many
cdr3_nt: TGTGCCAGTAAGAGAAACACTGAAGCTTTCTTT
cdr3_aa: CASKRNTEAFF

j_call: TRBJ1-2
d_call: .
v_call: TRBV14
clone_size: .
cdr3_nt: TGTGCCAGCAGCCAAGATACGATCGGTGGCTACACCTTC
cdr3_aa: CASSQDTIGGYTF

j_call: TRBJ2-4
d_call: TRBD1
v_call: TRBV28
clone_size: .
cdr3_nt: TGTGCCAGCAGTCCCTCCCAACAGACAGGGTTGGGAAACATTCAGTACTTC
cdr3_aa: CASSPSQQTGLGNIQYF

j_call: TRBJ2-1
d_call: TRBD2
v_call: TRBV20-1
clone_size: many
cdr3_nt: TGCAGTGCTAGTAGGACTAGCGGGAGCCATGAGCAGTTCTTC
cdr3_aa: CSASRTSGSHEQFF

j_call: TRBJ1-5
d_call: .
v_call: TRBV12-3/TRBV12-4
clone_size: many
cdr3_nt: TGTGCCAGCACAGGTGACCAGCCCCAGCATTTT
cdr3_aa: CASTGDQPQHF

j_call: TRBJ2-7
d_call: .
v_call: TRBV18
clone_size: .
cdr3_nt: TGTGCCAGCTCACCCCCGGGCCGGGGCGGGGAGCAGTACTTC
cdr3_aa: CASSPPGRGGEQYF

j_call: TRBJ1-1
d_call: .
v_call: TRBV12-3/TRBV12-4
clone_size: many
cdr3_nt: TGTGCCAGCAGTGACCACCAGAACACTGAAGCTTTCTTT
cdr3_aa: CASSDHQNTEAFF

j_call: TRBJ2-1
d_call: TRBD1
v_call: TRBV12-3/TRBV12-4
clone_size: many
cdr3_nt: TGTGCCAGCAGTTTATTCGGGACAGTATACAATGAGCAGTTCTTC
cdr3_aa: CASSLFGTVYNEQFF

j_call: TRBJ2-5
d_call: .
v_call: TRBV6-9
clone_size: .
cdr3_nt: TGTGCCAGCAGTTACGGGATGAATAAAGAGACCCAGTACTTC
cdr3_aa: CASSYGMNKETQYF

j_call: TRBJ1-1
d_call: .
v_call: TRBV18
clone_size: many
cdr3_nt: TGTGCCAGCTCCTCAGGCGGGGGGTACATGAACACTGAAGCTTTCTTT
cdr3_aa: CASSSGGGYMNTEAFF

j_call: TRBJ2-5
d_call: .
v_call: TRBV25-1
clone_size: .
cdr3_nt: TGTGCCAGCAGTGAATATCAGAAACAAGAGACCCAGTACTTC
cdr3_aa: CASSEYQKQETQYF

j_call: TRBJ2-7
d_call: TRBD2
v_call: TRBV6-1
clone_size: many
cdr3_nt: TGTGCCAGCAGCTCTAAGCGGGGGACTAGCGGGACCTACGAGCAGTACTTC
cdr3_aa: CASSSKRGTSGTYEQYF

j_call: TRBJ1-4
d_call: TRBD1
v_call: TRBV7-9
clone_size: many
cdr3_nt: TGTGCCAGCAGCTTCGCAGGGGGCGATGAAAAACTGTTTTTT
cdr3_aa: CASSFAGGDEKLFF

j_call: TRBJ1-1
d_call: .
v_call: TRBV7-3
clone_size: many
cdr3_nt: TGTGCCAGCAGCCCGGGAGCTATGAACACTGAAGCTTTCTTT
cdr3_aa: CASSPGAMNTEAFF

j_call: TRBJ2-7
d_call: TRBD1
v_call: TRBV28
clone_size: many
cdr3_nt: TGTGCCAGCAGTGCAACGGGACAGGGGGCGGACGAGCAGTACTTC
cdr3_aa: CASSATGQGADEQYF

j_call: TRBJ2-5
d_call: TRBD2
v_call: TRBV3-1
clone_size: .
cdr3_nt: TGTGCCAGCAGCCCGAAAAGGCTAGCGGGAGGAGAGACCCAGTACTTC
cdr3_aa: CASSPKRLAGGETQYF

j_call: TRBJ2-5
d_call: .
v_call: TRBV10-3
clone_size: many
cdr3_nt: TGTGCCATCAGTGATAAGAGCTCGGGGACCCAGTACTTC
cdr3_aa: CAISDKSSGTQYF

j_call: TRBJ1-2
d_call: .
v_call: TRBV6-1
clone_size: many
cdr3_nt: TGTGCCAGCCAGACCGGGCGACACTATGGCTACACCTTC
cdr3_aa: CASQTGRHYGYTF

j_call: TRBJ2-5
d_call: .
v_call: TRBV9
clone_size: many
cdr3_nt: TGTGCCAGCAGTGGCTCTGGGTCAGAGACCCAGTACTTC
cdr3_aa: CASSGSGSETQYF

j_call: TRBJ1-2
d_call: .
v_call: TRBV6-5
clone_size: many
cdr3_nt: TGTGCCAGCAGTTACTCGATGTCCCGGACAGATGGCTACACCTTC
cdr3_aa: CASSYSMSRTDGYTF

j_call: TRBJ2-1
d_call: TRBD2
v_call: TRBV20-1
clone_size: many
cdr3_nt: TGCAGTGCTAGAGCGGAACTAGCGGGAACCCCAAGCAATGAGCAGTTCTTC
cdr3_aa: CSARAELAGTPSNEQFF

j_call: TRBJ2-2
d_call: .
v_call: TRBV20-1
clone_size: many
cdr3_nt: TGCAGTGCCCCCTATCGCGGGGCGAACACCGGGGAGCTGTTTTTT
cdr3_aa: CSAPYRGANTGELFF

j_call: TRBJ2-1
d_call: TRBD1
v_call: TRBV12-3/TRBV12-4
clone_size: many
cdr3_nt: TGTGCCAGCGGACAGGGAAGGAATGAGCAGTTCTTC
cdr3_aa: CASGQGRNEQFF

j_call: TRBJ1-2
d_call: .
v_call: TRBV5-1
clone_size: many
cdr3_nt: TGCGCCAGCAGCTGGGGACATGGCTACACCTTC
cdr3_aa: CASSWGHGYTF

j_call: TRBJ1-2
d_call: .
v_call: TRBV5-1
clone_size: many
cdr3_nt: TGCGCCAGCAGCTTGGAAGGACAGAGCCCACGCTACACCTTC
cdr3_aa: CASSLEGQSPRYTF

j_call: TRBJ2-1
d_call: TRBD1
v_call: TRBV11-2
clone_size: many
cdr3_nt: TGTGCCAGCAGCTTAGTATGGGACAGGGGGACGTATGAGCAGTTCTTC
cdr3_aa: CASSLVWDRGTYEQFF